The present T cell receptor (beta chain) was sequenced within a study of technical replicates of blood from a handful of donors. Assay: immunoSEQ multiplex PCR; the TCRdb copy retains only in-frame clones and omits some. This sample has approximately 81,000 clones, with 81% found just once. The junction had 8 bases not matched to a gene; V was cut back by 6 bases and J by 11 bases. The CDR3 runs 14 residues. Per germline, CDR1 LNHDA and CDR2 SQIVND (reference sequence). The receptor comes from a human donor in good health. Some clones in this sample may be carry-over from other donors' samples. Sequences were obtained from PBMCs. The chain joins TRBV19 to TRBJ2-1; 12 bases line up with TRBD2. CDR3 region: CASSLTSGRPKQFF. The CDR3 bases are TGTGCCAGTAGCCTCACTAGCGGGAGGCCCAAGCAGTTCTTC.